This T cell receptor beta chain derives from a study of blood T cell repertoires in COVID-19. The overall study: Sites in the United States, Italy and Spain provided acute and convalescent COVID-19 samples. PBMCs, B-cell-depleted T cells, or T cells provided the cDNA or gDNA that made up the material.

In the study's own analysis: Amplification of reference gene primers provided the estimated nucleated cell counts. Only in-frame clones appear in the TCRdb table, and some are missing; sequencing was by immunoSEQ multiplex PCR. From that table come the V and J calls and clone size; the DNA was used to work out D and trimming. The profile shows some 98,000 clones, approximately 79% of them singletons. The CDR3 spans 13 residues. The V end was cut by 6 bases, the J end by 8 bases, with 14 bases between. Sequences were obtained from peripheral blood. The rearrangement links TRBV12-3 or TRBV12-4 to TRBJ2-1; a weak D match, TRBD1 (6 bases). The origin of this receptor is a man in his sixties or seventies with active or convalescent COVID-19. CDR3 amino acids: CASSSDRNHEQFF. For the CDR3, the DNA is TGTGCCAGCAGCTCGGACAGAAACCATGAGCAGTTCTTC.